The clone carrying this TCR beta chain was counted between two and nine times. Its antigen is currently unknown. Amplification of TCR alpha and beta CDR3 regions from RNA used iRepertoire nested multiplex PCR. One-step reverse transcription and amplification started from approximately 100-400 ng of tissue mRNA or PBMC total RNA. TCRdb re-called the multiplex PCR reads with MiXCR, one entry per CDR3 protein. The sample has approximately 20,000 distinct CDR3 sequences, approximately 25% seen once. This CDR3 spans 18 amino acids. V lost 2 bases to trimming and J lost 5 bases, with 24 bases between them. Germline CDR1 and CDR2: MNHNS and SASEGT. These data belong to a study of glioma-infiltrating T cells. Overall study findings and caveats: Tissue-blood divergence was below expectation in non-neoplastic patients, above in gliomas.

Sequencing used glioma tissue, nonneoplastic brain tissue, or PBMCs (not recorded which). The gene calls are TRBV6-1 and TRBJ2-5; D may be TRBD1 or TRBD2 (5 bases each). The sequence derives from a human donor with low-grade glioma or glioblastoma, undergoing nonglioma brain surgery, or in good health (not recorded which). The CDR3 DNA reads TGTGCCAGCAGTGAAAGGGCGCACGGGACCGCGGCCCAGGAGACCCAGTACTTC. Translating it yields CASSERAHGTAAQETQYF.